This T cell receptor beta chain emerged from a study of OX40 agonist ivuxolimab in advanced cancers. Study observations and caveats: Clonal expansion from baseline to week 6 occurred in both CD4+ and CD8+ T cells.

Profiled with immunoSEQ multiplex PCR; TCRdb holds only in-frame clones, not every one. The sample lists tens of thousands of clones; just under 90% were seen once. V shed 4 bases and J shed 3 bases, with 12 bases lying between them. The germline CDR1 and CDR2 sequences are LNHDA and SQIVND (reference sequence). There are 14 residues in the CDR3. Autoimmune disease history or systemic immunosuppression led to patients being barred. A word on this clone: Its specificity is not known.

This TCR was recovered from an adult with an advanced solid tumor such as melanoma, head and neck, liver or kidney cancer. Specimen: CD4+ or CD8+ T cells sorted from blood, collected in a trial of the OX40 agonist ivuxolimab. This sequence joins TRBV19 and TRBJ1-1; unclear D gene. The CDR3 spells CASSTPSGYTEAFF. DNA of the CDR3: TGTGCCAGTAGTACCCCGTCGGGGTACACTGAAGCTTTCTTT.